The 14 T cell receptor beta chains given below trace back to one sample, sequenced in a study of kidney transplant recipient with SARS-CoV-2 infection. MiXCR was run by TCRdb on the reads, yielding one entry per CDR3 protein. The data contain some 220,000 distinct CDR3 sequences, about 30% of them singletons. Sample: a blood sample, taken at baseline and on approximately day 120 from a kidney transplant recipient. The source of these receptors is a male patient younger than 45 who had COVID-19 and was a kidney transplant recipient. Part of the T cell pool may stem from the graft donor.

This chain joins TRBV30 and TRBJ2-1; D is undetermined. The CDR3 runs to 14 residues. The germline V gene encodes CDR1 GTSNPN and CDR2 SVGIG (reference sequence). The ends were cut back, 1 base at V and 10 bases at J, with 17 bases in the middle. The CDR3 DNA follows: TGTGCCTGGAGTGACCTATCGCTAGATGTGGAGCAGTTCTTC. Amino acid sequence: CAWSDLSLDVEQFF.

At least ten counts were recorded for this clonotype. This CDR3 is CASSFAYPISFSETQYF. CDR3 nucleotide sequence: TGTGCCAGCAGCTTCGCTTATCCCATTTCTTTCTCTGAGACCCAGTACTTC. The rearrangement uses TRBV3-1 and TRBJ2-5; D unclear. The CDR3 is made up of 17 amino acids. V was clipped by 5 bases and J by 5 bases, with 24 bases between them. In germline, CDR1 is LGHDT, CDR2 YNNKEL (reference sequence).

A note on this clonotype: A read error may be the cause here, since a much bigger clone is one base away. This chain links TRBV20-1 with TRBJ1-1; 7 bases map to TRBD1. Germline V lookup: CDR1 DFQATT, CDR2 SNEGSKA (reference sequence). The CDR3 extends over 15 amino acids. The CDR3 here is CGARTPGQRNTEAFF. As DNA, the CDR3 is TGCGGTGCTAGAACACCGGGACAGAGAAACACTGAAGCTTTCTTT.

This clonotype has ten or more counts. V is TRBV20-1 and J is TRBJ1-2, with D unresolved. Germline V gene lookup returns CDR1 DFQATT and CDR2 SNEGSKA (reference sequence). CDR3 length: 13 amino acids. V lost 3 bases and J 7 bases, leaving 15 bases between the germline ends. The CDR3 DNA is TGCAGTGCTAGGCCACCCGGGTGGTTTGGCTACACCTTC. It specifies CSARPPGWFGYTF.

This clonotype was counted a few times. A much more abundant neighbour one base away suggests this may be a read error. The chain couples TRBV12-5 to TRBJ1-2; tentative D call: TRBD1 (5 bases). Per germline, CDR1 LGHNT and CDR2 FRNRAP. The CDR3 extends over 17 amino acids. V lost 5 bases, J lost 4 bases, and 23 bases lay in between. Written as DNA, the CDR3 is TGTGCTAGTGGTAAGTCTCCTTTGCAGGGAAGGACCTATGGCTACACCTTC. Its translation is CASGKSPLQGRTYGYTF.

Ten or more counts support this clonotype. V is TRBV12-3 or TRBV12-4 and J is TRBJ1-5; no firm D call. V was pared by 5 bases and J by 4 bases, with 9 bases between. CDR3 length: 13 residues. CDR3: CASSARPNQPQHF. For the CDR3, the DNA is TGTGCCAGCAGTGCCCGACCGAATCAGCCCCAGCATTTT.

This clonotype was counted at least ten times. CDR3 sequence reads: CASSGLSDTQYF. In DNA form, the CDR3 reads TGTGCCAGCAGCGGTCTATCAGATACGCAGTATTTT. V and J are TRBV2 and TRBJ2-3; no firm D call. The V gene's germline CDR1 is SNHLY and CDR2 FYNNEI. The CDR3 is made up of 12 amino acids. Between the trimmed V and J ends, which lost 6 bases and 4 bases, there was a span of 8 bases.

This clonotype was detected many times. The chain combines TRBV6-8 with TRBJ1-2; D is ambiguous. The CDR3 extends over 17 amino acids. V gave up 5 bases and J gave up 4 bases, with 23 bases separating them. Germline-derived CDR1 and CDR2 are MNHGY and SAAAGT. The CDR3 reads CASSKFTRSRKTYGYTF. In nucleotides, the CDR3 is TGTGCCAGCAGTAAATTCACACGCTCTAGAAAGACCTATGGCTACACCTTC.

This clonotype occurred many times. The rearrangement uses TRBV28 and TRBJ1-2, with 12 bases lining up with TRBD1. Losses at the gene ends were 6 bases for V and 4 bases for J; bases not matched to a gene: 9. This CDR3 region has 16 residues. Germline loops: CDR1 MDHEN, CDR2 SYDVKM. The CDR3 reads CASSGDRGRPGYGYTF. The CDR3 region has the DNA TGTGCCAGCAGCGGGGACAGGGGGCGCCCCGGCTATGGCTACACCTTC.

This clonotype appeared a few times. This could be a read error, since a much larger clone is one nucleotide away. The rearrangement links TRBV6-5 to TRBJ2-7, with D perhaps TRBD1 (6 bases). Germline V lookup: CDR1 MNHEY, CDR2 SVGAGI. There are 12 residues in the CDR3. Trimming cost V 7 bases and J 8 bases, with 15 bases left between them. CDR3 protein: CASKTQGYKQYF. The CDR3 DNA follows: TGTGCCAGCAAGACACAGGGTTACAAGCAGTACTTC.

This clonotype has ten or more counts. The rearrangement links TRBV5-1 to TRBJ1-2, with 8 bases fitting TRBD1. CDR3 size: 15 residues. CDR1 and CDR2 from the germline V gene are SGHRS and YFSETQ. V trimming: 4 bases; J trimming: 7 bases; junction bases outside the gene matches: 12. CDR3 in DNA: TGCGCCAGCAGCCCAACAGGGGGTCTTTCGAGTGGCTACACCTTC. Protein product: CASSPTGGLSSGYTF.

Regarding this clonotype: The junction does not match germline at one end; this may be a read error. The rearrangement joins TRBV10-3 to TRBJ1-5, with D uncertain. Germline V gene lookup returns CDR1 ENHRY and CDR2 SYGVKD. This CDR3 is built from 16 residues. CDR3 DNA: TGCGCCATCGGTGAATCTCAGATAGATAGCAATCAGCCCCAGCATTTT. It yields the protein CAIGESQIDSNQPQHF.

As regards this clonotype: This clone may be a read error of a much larger clone one base away. J is TRBJ2-2 and V is TRBV2; D gene uncertain. From germline, CDR1 is SNHLY and CDR2 FYNNEI. The CDR3 sequence is 14 residues long. Trimming pared 4 bases from V and 10 bases from J, leaving 16 bases between. The CDR3 bases are TGTGCCAGCAGTGTGGCCAGGTTCGTCGAGGAGCTGTTTTTT. Protein: CASSVARFVEELFF.

This clonotype was picked up many times. CDR3 amino acids: CASSHSDHEGKTYGYTF. Written as DNA, the CDR3 is TGTGCCAGCAGCCACTCAGATCACGAGGGAAAGACCTATGGCTACACCTTC. The chain recombines TRBV7-1 with TRBJ1-2; no clear D. TRBV7-1 is classed as an ORF, of uncertain function. The CDR3 runs 17 residues. The ends were cut back, 5 bases at V and 4 bases at J, with 23 bases in the middle.